A selection of T cell receptor beta chains follows, all from one sample in a study of blood T cell repertoires in COVID-19. Assay: immunoSEQ multiplex PCR; the TCRdb copy retains only in-frame clones and omits some. The sample lists approximately 150,000 clones; around 80% were seen once. The sample taken for sequencing was PBMCs or T cells enriched from blood (not recorded which). The receptor source for this set is a woman aged 45-60 years who had recovered from COVID-19. Each CDR3 is given with its conserved first and last residue. A D gene is named only where the DNA matches it firmly. Size values are once, few and many counts, or a class for expanded clones, and some rows have none.

length: 15
D: NA
J: TRBJ2-6
size: once
V: TRBV9
DNA: TGTGCCAGCAGCGTAGAGAGCTCTGGGGCCAACGTCCTGACTTTC
CDR3: CASSVESSGANVLTF

length: 18
D: NA
J: TRBJ2-2
size: NA
V: TRBV11-2
DNA: TGTGCCAGCAGCCCCGGGACTTGGGAGCGAAGGCCATCCGGGGAGCTGTTTTTT
CDR3: CASSPGTWERRPSGELFF

length: 14
D: TRBD1
J: TRBJ1-1
size: NA
V: TRBV18
DNA: TGTGCCAGCTCAACAAAATCCGCAGGGGGCGAAGCTTTCTTT
CDR3: CASSTKSAGGEAFF

length: 17
D: TRBD2
J: TRBJ2-1
size: NA
V: TRBV6-2/TRBV6-3
DNA: TGTGCCAGCAGTTACTCACCCGGGGGGGCGGTCTACAATGAGCAGTTCTTC
CDR3: CASSYSPGGAVYNEQFF

length: 14
D: NA
J: TRBJ2-2
size: NA
V: TRBV19
DNA: TGTGCCAGTGGATTTTTCGGGAGCACCGGGGAGCTGTTTTTT
CDR3: CASGFFGSTGELFF

length: 14
D: TRBD1
J: TRBJ1-1
size: NA
V: TRBV29-1
DNA: TGCAGTCTCAGGACAGGGGGCATCGGCACTGAAGCTTTCTTT
CDR3: CSLRTGGIGTEAFF

length: 17
D: NA
J: TRBJ2-3
size: NA
V: TRBV11-3
DNA: TGTGCCAGCAGCTTTGGGGGGGCAACGGCAGCGGGAGATACGCAGTATTTT
CDR3: CASSFGGATAAGDTQYF

length: 13
D: TRBD2
J: TRBJ2-7
size: NA
V: TRBV14
DNA: TGTGCCAGCAGACCCAGCGGGAGAGGCGAGCAGTACTTC
CDR3: CASRPSGRGEQYF

length: 13
D: NA
J: TRBJ2-7
size: NA
V: TRBV19
DNA: TGTGCCAGTAGTATGCCAGGATCCTACGAGCAGTACTTC
CDR3: CASSMPGSYEQYF

length: 14
D: TRBD1
J: TRBJ1-5
size: NA
V: TRBV4-2
DNA: TGTGCCAGCAGCCAAGGGGACAGGGTTCAGCCCCAGCATTTT
CDR3: CASSQGDRVQPQHF

length: 14
D: NA
J: TRBJ2-1
size: NA
V: TRBV19
DNA: TGTGCCAGTAGTATAAGAAAGGGGAATCGCGAGCAGTTCTTC
CDR3: CASSIRKGNREQFF

length: 15
D: TRBD1
J: TRBJ2-7
size: few
V: TRBV6-5
DNA: TGTGCCAGCATGACCCCAAGGGACAGTCCCTACGAGCAGTACTTC
CDR3: CASMTPRDSPYEQYF

length: 13
D: TRBD1
J: TRBJ1-5
size: NA
V: TRBV7-2
DNA: TGTGCCAGCAGCCCGACAGGGGACCAGCCCCAGCATTTT
CDR3: CASSPTGDQPQHF

length: 13
D: NA
J: TRBJ2-7
size: NA
V: TRBV27
DNA: TGTGCCAGCAGTCCGAGGAACTCCTACGAGCAGTACTTC
CDR3: CASSPRNSYEQYF

length: 16
D: NA
J: TRBJ1-3
size: NA
V: TRBV25-1
DNA: TGTGCCAGCAGTGATAATTGGCGGAGCTCTGGAAACACCATATATTTT
CDR3: CASSDNWRSSGNTIYF

length: 13
D: NA
J: TRBJ1-4
size: NA
V: TRBV27
DNA: TGTGCCAGCAGTTGGGGGCCCAATGAAAAACTGTTTTTT
CDR3: CASSWGPNEKLFF

length: 17
D: TRBD2
J: TRBJ2-3
size: NA
V: TRBV19
DNA: TGTGCCAGTAGTATCGGGCCGACTAGCGGGCTGACAGATACGCAGTATTTT
CDR3: CASSIGPTSGLTDTQYF

length: 12
D: NA
J: TRBJ2-3
size: once
V: TRBV5-4
DNA: TGTGCCAGCAGCTTGGGAGGGATGGTGCAGTATTTT
CDR3: CASSLGGMVQYF

length: 14
D: NA
J: TRBJ1-2
size: NA
V: TRBV5-1
DNA: TGCGCCAGCAGCTTGACGGGGGATGACTATGGCTACACCTTC
CDR3: CASSLTGDDYGYTF

length: 15
D: TRBD2
J: TRBJ2-3
size: NA
V: TRBV7-2
DNA: TGTGCCAGCAGCTTAGGGTGGACTAGTACAGATACGCAGTATTTT
CDR3: CASSLGWTSTDTQYF

length: 14
D: NA
J: TRBJ2-7
size: NA
V: TRBV28
DNA: TGTGCCAGCAGTACACAGGGAGGGAGCTTCGAGCAGTACTTC
CDR3: CASSTQGGSFEQYF

length: 14
D: NA
J: TRBJ1-2
size: NA
V: TRBV27
DNA: TGTGCCAGCAGTTTAAAAGGAGCGGGCTATGGCTACACCTTC
CDR3: CASSLKGAGYGYTF

length: 13
D: NA
J: TRBJ1-1
size: NA
V: TRBV4-3
DNA: TGCGCCAGCAGCCAAGCGGGGGACACTGAAGCTTTCTTT
CDR3: CASSQAGDTEAFF

length: 14
D: TRBD1
J: TRBJ2-1
size: NA
V: TRBV5-1
DNA: TGCGCCAGCAGCCAGGACAGGGTCTACAATGAGCAGTTCTTC
CDR3: CASSQDRVYNEQFF